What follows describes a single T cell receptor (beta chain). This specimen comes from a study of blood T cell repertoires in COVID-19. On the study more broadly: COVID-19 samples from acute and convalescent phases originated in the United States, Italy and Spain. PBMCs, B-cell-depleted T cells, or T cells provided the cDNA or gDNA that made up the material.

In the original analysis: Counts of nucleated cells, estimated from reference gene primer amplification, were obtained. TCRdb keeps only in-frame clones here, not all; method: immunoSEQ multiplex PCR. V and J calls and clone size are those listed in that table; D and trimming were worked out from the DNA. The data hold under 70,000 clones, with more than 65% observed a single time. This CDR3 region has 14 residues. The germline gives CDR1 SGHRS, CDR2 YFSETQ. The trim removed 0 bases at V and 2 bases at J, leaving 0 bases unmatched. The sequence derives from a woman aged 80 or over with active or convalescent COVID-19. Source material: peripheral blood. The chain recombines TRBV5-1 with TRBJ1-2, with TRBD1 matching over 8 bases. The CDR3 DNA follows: TGCGCCAGCAGCTTGGGACAGGGGAACTATGGCTACACCTTC. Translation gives CASSLGQGNYGYTF.